These 29 T cell receptor beta chains were all obtained from the same sample, sequenced in a study of cytomegalovirus exposure and HLA in healthy donors. With 60 Vbeta and 13 Jbeta primers, the PCR was carried out. Profiling relied on immunoSEQ multiplex PCR, and the TCRdb table lists in-frame clones only, not all of them. Among a few hundred thousand clones listed, approximately 80% were seen once. The source material was PBMCs. These receptor sequences come from a girl between 5 and 17 years old in good health and CMV-seronegative.

This rearrangement joins TRBV2 to TRBJ2-2; TRBD1 matches at 8 bases. Germline V gene data show CDR1 as SNHLY and CDR2 as FYNNEI. Trimming at V came to 7 bases and at J to 7 bases, leaving 8 bases not matched to a gene. The CDR3 runs 14 residues. The chain's CDR3 is CASIPTGAGGELFF. For the CDR3, the DNA is TGTGCCAGCATACCGACAGGGGCGGGCGGGGAGCTGTTTTTT.

The CDR3 loop is CASSLSGQGFYGYTF. CDR3 DNA: TGTGCCAGCAGTTTATCGGGACAGGGGTTCTATGGCTACACCTTC. This rearrangement joins TRBV27 to TRBJ1-2, with 10 bases aligning to TRBD1. Per germline, CDR1 MNHEY and CDR2 SMNVEV (reference sequence). The CDR3 sequence is 15 residues long. The ends lost 0 bases at V and 4 bases at J; junction bases unmatched: 2.

This chain connects TRBV4-2 to TRBJ2-3; 9 bases are shared with TRBD2. The germline V gene encodes CDR1 LGHNA and CDR2 YNFKEQ. This CDR3 comprises 18 residues. The J segment lost 2 bases and the V segment lost 1 base, leaving 10 bases of the junction unmatched. The CDR3 DNA is TGTGCCAGCAGCCAAGGCGATCTTAGCGGGGGAAACACAGATACGCAGTATTTT. It codes for CASSQGDLSGGNTDTQYF.

The rearrangement links TRBV4-2 to TRBJ2-6, with D possibly TRBD2 on 6 matching bases. Trimming left V 2 bases short and J 5 bases short, with 13 bases between. The CDR3 runs to 16 residues. Germline V CDR1 and CDR2: LGHNA, YNFKEQ. In DNA, the CDR3 is TGTGCCAGCAGCCAAAACCGGGGGTTGAGGGCCAACGTCCTGACTTTC. Its protein product is CASSQNRGLRANVLTF.

The genes are TRBV7-8 and TRBJ1-2, with 10 bases aligning to TRBD1. The CDR3 spans 13 residues. Germline assignment: CDR1 SGHVS and CDR2 FQNEAQ. V shed 3 bases, J shed 8 bases, and the junction held 3 bases outside the gene matches. The chain's CDR3 is CASSLTGGRGYTF. CDR3 bases: TGTGCCAGCAGCTTGACAGGGGGCAGGGGCTACACCTTC.

This rearrangement joins TRBV27 to TRBJ2-7; TRBD1 is a possible D gene (6 bases). Germline CDR1 is MNHEY and CDR2 is SMNVEV (reference sequence). Trimming took off 5 bases at V and 3 bases at J, with 23 bases between the two ends. The CDR3 sequence is 17 residues long. CDR3 residues: CASSPTGTLIGGYEQYF. CDR3 bases: TGTGCCAGCAGTCCCACCGGGACACTCATTGGAGGCTACGAGCAGTACTTC.

V and J are TRBV6-1 and TRBJ2-4; 15 bases align to TRBD2. V lost 7 bases and J lost 9; bases outside the gene matches: 7. Germline CDR1 reads MNHNS; CDR2 reads SASEGT. The CDR3 has 15 amino acids. The CDR3 DNA follows: TGTGCCAGCATAGGGACTAGCGGGAGGTCGGGCATTCAGTACTTC. It codes for CASIGTSGRSGIQYF.

This sequence joins TRBV21-1 and TRBJ2-7; the listed D gene, TRBD1, was not tested against the DNA. TRBV21-1 is an annotated pseudogene. The CDR3 has 16 amino acids. Here the CDR3 DNA reads TGTGCCAGCAGCAAAGCGCTTAAGGACAGGGATGACGAGCAGTACTTC. Protein sequence: CASSKALKDRDDEQYF.

This clone has more than one count but fewer than ten. This sequence joins TRBV5-6 and TRBJ2-7, with 8 bases matching TRBD2. Looked up from germline, CDR1 is SGHDT and CDR2 is YYEEEE. This CDR3 is built from 15 residues. V lost 4 bases, J lost 3 bases, and 9 bases stayed unmatched. The CDR3 region is CASSPPGAGGYEQYF. The CDR3 coding sequence is TGTGCCAGCAGCCCGCCCGGGGCGGGGGGCTACGAGCAGTACTTC.

In regard to this clone: At the DNA level, this CDR3 is encoded by other sequences in the same sample as well. The chain carries TRBV20-1 and TRBJ2-7; no firm D call. There are 11 residues in the CDR3. V lost 1 base, J lost 1 base, and 2 bases lay in between. In germline, CDR1 is DFQATT, CDR2 SNEGSKA (reference sequence). The chain's CDR3 is CSARASYEQYF. The CDR3 DNA reads TGCAGTGCTAGAGCATCCTACGAGCAGTACTTC.

The gene calls are TRBV1 and TRBJ2-3; the table calls TRBD1, which could not be checked here. TRBV1 is a recognized pseudogene. The CDR3 sequence is 21 residues long. The CDR3 loop is CTSSHEGVSKVPAYSTDTQYF. The CDR3 bases are TGCACCAGCAGCCACGAAGGGGTTTCGAAAGTTCCCGCTTATAGCACAGATACGCAGTATTTT.

This clone was observed a single time. The chain recombines TRBV7-2 with TRBJ2-3; possible D gene TRBD1, 6 bases. The CDR3 extends over 16 amino acids. The V gene lost 5 bases and the J gene lost 1 base, with 16 bases spanning the gap. Germline V gene sequence: CDR1 SGHTA, CDR2 FQGNSA. DNA of the CDR3: TGTGCCAGCAGCCCCCCTCGGACAGCTCGCACAGATACGCAGTATTTT. Translation gives CASSPPRTARTDTQYF.

The chain uses TRBV15 and TRBJ1-2; D unresolved. The CDR3 spans 15 residues. Deletions cut 0 bases from V and 10 bases from J, with 18 bases between. Per the germline V gene, CDR1 is LNHNV and CDR2 is YYDKDF (reference sequence). The CDR3 region has the DNA TGTGCCACCAGCAGAGACGGCGGGTGGGGAGATTACTACACCTTC. As protein: CATSRDGGWGDYYTF. The full variable domain, rest sourced from reference TRBV15 and TRBJ1-2, is DAMVIQNPRYQVTQFGKPVTLSCSQTLNHNVMYWYQQKSSQAPKLLFHYYDKDFNNEADTPDNFQSRRPNTSFCFLDIRSPGLGDTAMYLCATSRDGGWGDYYTFGSGTRLTVV.

This chain joins TRBV28 and TRBJ2-3; 11 bases map to TRBD2. The germline V gene encodes CDR1 MDHEN and CDR2 SYDVKM. This CDR3 spans 16 amino acids. J gave up 2 bases and V 3 bases, and 4 bases lay outside the gene matches. In DNA, the CDR3 is TGTGCCAGCAGTTTGGTAGCGGGAGGGCTCACAGATACGCAGTATTTT. Protein sequence: CASSLVAGGLTDTQYF.

The rearrangement joins TRBV6-6 to TRBJ1-1; D ambiguous. Trimming took 0 bases from V and 6 from J, leaving 14 bases between them. The length of the CDR3 is 15 residues. The germline CDR1 and CDR2 sequences are MNHNY and SVGAGI (reference sequence). The CDR3 sequence: CASSYSRGPLPEAFF. CDR3 coding DNA: TGTGCCAGCAGTTACTCGAGAGGCCCCCTCCCTGAAGCTTTCTTT.

The genes are TRBV28 and TRBJ2-5; 9 bases are a match to TRBD2. CDR3 size: 13 residues. Germline CDR1 is MDHEN and CDR2 is SYDVKM. J was trimmed by 5 bases and V by 8 bases; bases with no gene match: 6. In nucleotides, the CDR3 is TGTGCCAGCTCCGGTGCGGGAGGGGAGACCCAGTACTTC. It translates to CASSGAGGETQYF.

The rearrangement links TRBV6-5 to TRBJ2-5, with 8 positions matching TRBD2. Germline V gene data show CDR1 as MNHEY and CDR2 as SVGAGI. The J segment lost 3 bases and the V segment lost 6 bases, leaving 9 bases of the junction unmatched. The CDR3 consists of 15 residues. CDR3 nucleotides: TGTGCCAGCAGGAGCGGGGGACGGGTAGAAGAGACCCAGTACTTC. It encodes CASRSGGRVEETQYF.

The chain is built from TRBV5-6 and TRBJ2-7; D possibly corresponds to TRBD2 (7 bases). The V and J ends lost 4 bases and 2 bases respectively, with 19 bases between them. The CDR3 sequence is 16 residues long. Germline V gene data show CDR1 as SGHDT and CDR2 as YYEEEE. CDR3 in amino acids: CASSQPAAGATYEQYF. In DNA form, the CDR3 reads TGTGCCAGCAGCCAACCGGCGGCGGGGGCAACCTACGAGCAGTACTTC.

This clone was recorded only once. The V and J genes are TRBV5-1 and TRBJ1-2, with a possible D match to TRBD1 (6 bases). In germline, CDR1 is SGHRS, CDR2 YFSETQ. V was shortened by 2 bases and J by 5 bases, with 16 bases between the two germline ends. This CDR3 is 15 amino acids long. The CDR3, as DNA: TGCGCCAGCAGCTTCGGGGGGACATCTCCTTATGGCTACACCTTC. Its protein product is CASSFGGTSPYGYTF.

This chain joins TRBV30 and TRBJ2-2; 13 bases are a match to TRBD2. Germline V gene data show CDR1 as GTSNPN and CDR2 as SVGIG (reference sequence). Losses at the gene ends were 7 bases for V and 6 bases for J; bases not matched to a gene: 11. The CDR3 loop spans 16 amino acids. DNA of the CDR3: TGTGCCTTCCAAAGGTCGGGACTAGCGGGATCCGGGGAGCTGTTTTTT. It specifies CAFQRSGLAGSGELFF.

V and J are TRBV6-6 and TRBJ2-2; D is uncertain. This CDR3 region has 11 residues. V dropped 4 bases and J dropped 10 bases, with 7 bases sitting between them. Germline values: CDR1 MNHNY, CDR2 SVGAGI (reference sequence). Written as DNA, the CDR3 is TGTGCCAGCAGTTCTTCAGAGGAGCTGTTTTTT. Translated: CASSSSEELFF.

This clone has only a few counts. The gene calls are TRBV5-6 and TRBJ2-2; TRBD2 matches 11 bases. The ends lost 2 bases at V and 6 bases at J; junction bases unmatched: 6. There are 16 residues in the CDR3. Germline CDR1 is SGHDT and CDR2 is YYEEEE. The CDR3 region has the DNA TGTGCCAGCAGCTTCGTAACTAGCGGGAGCGCCGGGGAGCTGTTTTTT. It specifies CASSFVTSGSAGELFF.

This clone appeared a few times. CDR3 protein: CASRPRTGGKETQYF. The DNA for the CDR3 is TGTGCCAGCAGACCCAGGACAGGGGGCAAAGAGACCCAGTACTTC. The chain combines TRBV6-1 with TRBJ2-5; 11 nucleotides line up with TRBD1. The CDR3 is made up of 15 amino acids. V shed 6 bases, J shed 3 bases, and the junction held 6 bases outside the gene matches. CDR1 MNHNS and CDR2 SASEGT come from the germline V gene.

V is TRBV7-6 and J is TRBJ2-5; D uncertain. CDR1 SGHVS and CDR2 FNYEAQ come from the germline V gene. This CDR3 has 11 amino acids. V lost 2 bases and J lost 5, with 3 bases in between. CDR3 in DNA: TGTGCCAGCAGCTTATCGGAGACCCAGTACTTC. Translated, it gives CASSLSETQYF.

This chain joins TRBV4-1 and TRBJ1-2; 9 bases line up with TRBD1. Germline values: CDR1 MGHRA, CDR2 YSYEKL. This CDR3 is 14 amino acids long. V shed 1 base, J shed 8 bases, and the junction held 5 bases outside the gene matches. The CDR3 region is CASSQGTGVYGYTF. The CDR3 DNA reads TGCGCCAGCAGCCAAGGGACAGGGGTTTACGGCTACACCTTC.

The CDR3 protein is CASSPLPGIWAEAFF. CDR3 in DNA: TGTGCCAGCAGCCCACTTCCGGGGATTTGGGCTGAAGCTTTCTTT. The chain employs TRBV14 and TRBJ1-1; D is unclear. The CDR3 length is 15 residues. CDR1 SGHDN and CDR2 FVKESK come from the germline V gene. Trimming removed 4 bases at V and 6 bases at J, with 18 bases between.

The chain is built from TRBV6-6 and TRBJ2-2; perhaps TRBD2 as D (5 bases). Germline loops: CDR1 MNHNY, CDR2 SVGAGI (reference sequence). The CDR3 covers 13 residues. The V end was cut by 6 bases, the J end by 1 base, with 6 bases between. This CDR3 is CASRRVNTGELFF. The CDR3 nucleotides read TGTGCCAGCAGGCGGGTGAACACCGGGGAGCTGTTTTTT.

The chain employs TRBV28 and TRBJ2-5; TRBD1 aligns across 12 bases. The germline V gene has CDR1 MDHEN and CDR2 SYDVKM. The J segment lost 0 bases and the V segment lost 3 bases, leaving 8 bases of the junction unmatched. This CDR3 comprises 18 residues. CDR3 sequence: CASSFGSGQGANQETQYF. CDR3 sequence (DNA): TGTGCCAGCAGTTTCGGGTCGGGACAGGGGGCCAACCAAGAGACCCAGTACTTC. Full variable domain (remainder filled in from reference TRBV28 and TRBJ2-5): DVKVTQSSRYLVKRTGEKVFLECVQDMDHENMFWYRQDPGLGLRLIYFSYDVKMKEKGDIPEGYSVSREKKERFSLILESASTNQTSMYLCASSFGSGQGANQETQYFGPGTRLLVL.

V is TRBV6-6 and J is TRBJ1-4; D call uncertain. The CDR3 covers 15 residues. CDR1 and CDR2 (germline): MNHNY, SVGAGI (reference sequence). The V and J ends lost 0 bases and 7 bases respectively, with 12 bases between them. The chain's CDR3 is CASSYSKREGEKLFF. As DNA, the CDR3 is TGTGCCAGCAGTTACTCTAAAAGGGAGGGTGAAAAACTGTTTTTT.